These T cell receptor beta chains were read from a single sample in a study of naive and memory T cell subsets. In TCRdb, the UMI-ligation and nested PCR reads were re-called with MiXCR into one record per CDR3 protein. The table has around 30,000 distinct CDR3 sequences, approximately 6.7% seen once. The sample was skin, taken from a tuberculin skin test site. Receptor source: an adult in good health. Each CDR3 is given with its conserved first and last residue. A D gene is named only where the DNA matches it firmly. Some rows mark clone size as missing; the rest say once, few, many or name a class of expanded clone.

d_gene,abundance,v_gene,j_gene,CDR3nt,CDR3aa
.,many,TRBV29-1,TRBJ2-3,TGCAGCGTTGAAGGGGATCGCCTTTTCACAGATACGCAGTATTTT,CSVEGDRLFTDTQYF
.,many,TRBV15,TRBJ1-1,TGTGCCACCAGCAGAGCGGGGGGGAACACTGAAGCTTTCTTT,CATSRAGGNTEAFF
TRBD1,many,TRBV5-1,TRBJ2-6,TGCGCCAGAGCCTCGGGACAGGATCCTGGGGCCAACGTCCTGACTTTC,CARASGQDPGANVLTF
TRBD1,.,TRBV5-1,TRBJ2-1,TGCGCCAGCAGCCGCAGACAGGGCTGGGGTGAGCAGTTCTTC,CASSRRQGWGEQFF
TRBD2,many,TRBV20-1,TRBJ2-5,TGCAGTGCTAGAGACGTAATAGCGGGGGCCCAAGAGACCCAGTACTTC,CSARDVIAGAQETQYF
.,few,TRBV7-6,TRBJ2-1,TGTGCCAGCAGCTTAAACCGGGACGATGAGCAGTTCTTC,CASSLNRDDEQFF
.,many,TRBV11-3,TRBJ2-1,TGTGCCAGCAGCTTCAGCGGGACAGAGCAGTTCTTC,CASSFSGTEQFF
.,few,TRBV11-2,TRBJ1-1,TGTGCCAGCAGGAGCCTGGTCCTAGGGCACACTGAAGCTTTCTTT,CASRSLVLGHTEAFF
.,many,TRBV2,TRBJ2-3,TGTGCCAGCGTTTACAACCCGCTCGAGGGGCACGGCACAGATACGCAGTATTTT,CASVYNPLEGHGTDTQYF
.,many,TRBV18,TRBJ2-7,TGTGCCAGCTCACCATACAGCTCCTACGAGCAGTACTTC,CASSPYSSYEQYF
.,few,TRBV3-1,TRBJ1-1,TGTGCCAGCAGCGCTCTTCGGGCCACTGAAGCTTTCTTT,CASSALRATEAFF
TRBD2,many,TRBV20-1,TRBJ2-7,TGCAGTGCTAGAGATCGGCTAGCGGGATCGCCGGGCGAGCAGTACTTC,CSARDRLAGSPGEQYF
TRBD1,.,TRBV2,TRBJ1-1,TGTGCCAGCAGGAGGACAGGGGGCAGCCCTGAAGCTTTCTTT,CASRRTGGSPEAFF
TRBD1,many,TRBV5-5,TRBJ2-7,TGTGCCAGCGGACGGACAGGTGCTTCGACCTACGAGCAGTACTTC,CASGRTGASTYEQYF
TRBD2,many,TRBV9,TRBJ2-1,TGTGCCAGCAGCGTTGCACCGGGACTAGCGGGGGGAAATGTTGAGCAGTTCTTC,CASSVAPGLAGGNVEQFF
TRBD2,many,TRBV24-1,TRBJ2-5,TGTGCCACCAGTGAGCCGGGGGGGACTAGCGGGGCGGAGACCCAGTACTTC,CATSEPGGTSGAETQYF
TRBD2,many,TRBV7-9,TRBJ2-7,TGTGCCAGCAGCTCCGGGACTAGCGGGGCCTACGAGCAGTACTTC,CASSSGTSGAYEQYF
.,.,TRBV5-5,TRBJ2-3,TGTGCCAGCACCTTAATCGGGCCCCCAGATACGCAGTATTTT,CASTLIGPPDTQYF
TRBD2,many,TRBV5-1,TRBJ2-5,TGCGCCAGCAGCTTGGTTATGACTAGCGGCCAAGAGACCCAGTACTTC,CASSLVMTSGQETQYF
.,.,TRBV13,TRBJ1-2,TGTGCCAGCAGCTACCAGGGCTTTAGGAATGGCTACACCTTC,CASSYQGFRNGYTF
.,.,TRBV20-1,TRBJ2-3,TGCAGTCTAATTCTTACAGATACGCAGTATTTT,CSLILTDTQYF
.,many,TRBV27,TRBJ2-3,TGTGCCAGCAGTGTCACTAGCTTGCGATTTACAGATACGCAGTATTTT,CASSVTSLRFTDTQYF
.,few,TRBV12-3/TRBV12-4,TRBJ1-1,TGTGCCAGCAGTTTATTCTTCGGTAATGCTTTTGAGGAGGGGAACACTGAAGCTTTCTTT,CASSLFFGNAFEEGNTEAFF
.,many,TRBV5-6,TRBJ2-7,TGTGCCAGCAGCTCGTTCGTCGGCACCTACGAGCAGTACTTC,CASSSFVGTYEQYF
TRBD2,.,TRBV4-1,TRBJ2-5,TGCGCCAGCAGCCAAAGACTAGCGGGATCCCAAGAGACCCAGTACTTC,CASSQRLAGSQETQYF
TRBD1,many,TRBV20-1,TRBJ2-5,TGCAGTGCTAGGTTTCCACTTGGGACAGGGGCTAAAGAGACCCAGTACTTC,CSARFPLGTGAKETQYF
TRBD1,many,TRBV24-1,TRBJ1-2,TGTGCCACCGAGGACAGGAGAAATGGCTACACCTTC,CATEDRRNGYTF
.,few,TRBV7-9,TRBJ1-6,TGTGCCAGCAGCTTAGGGCCTGGGGGATTGGATTCACCCCTCCACTTT,CASSLGPGGLDSPLHF
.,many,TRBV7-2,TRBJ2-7,TGTGCCAGCAGCTCGGGGAGACTCGAGCAGTACTTC,CASSSGRLEQYF
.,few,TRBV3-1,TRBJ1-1,TGTGCCAGCAGCCAAGACACGGCAAACACTGAAGCTTTCTTT,CASSQDTANTEAFF
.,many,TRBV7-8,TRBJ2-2,TGTGCCAGCAGCCCGGGCGGTTGGAGCGGGGAGCTGTTTTTT,CASSPGGWSGELFF
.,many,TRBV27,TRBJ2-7,TGTGCCAGCAGGAATATAGGGAACGAGCAGTACTTC,CASRNIGNEQYF
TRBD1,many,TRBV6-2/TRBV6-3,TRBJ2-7,TGTGCCAGCAGCCAAGGAGGGACAGGCATTCGCGGCGCCTACGAGCAGTACTTC,CASSQGGTGIRGAYEQYF
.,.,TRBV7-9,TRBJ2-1,TGTGCCAGCAGCTTATCTGGGGCCGGCGGCAATGAGCAGTTCTTC,CASSLSGAGGNEQFF
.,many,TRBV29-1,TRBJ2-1,TGCAGCGTTGGTGACCTCAGGTCCTACAATGAGCAGTTCTTC,CSVGDLRSYNEQFF
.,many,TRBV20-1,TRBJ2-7,TGCAGTGCTAGAGATCTGTACAGGTCTACCTACGAGCAGTACTTC,CSARDLYRSTYEQYF
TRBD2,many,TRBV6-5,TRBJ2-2,TGTGCCAGCTACGGGACTAGAGGCACCGGGGAGCTGTTTTTT,CASYGTRGTGELFF
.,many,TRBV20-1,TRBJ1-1,TGCAGTCCTAACCACAGGGCCCGCGCTGGGCGCACTGAAGCTTTCTTT,CSPNHRARAGRTEAFF
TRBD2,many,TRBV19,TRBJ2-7,TGTGCCAGTAGTATAGTCGGTAGCGGGGACTACGAGCAGTACTTC,CASSIVGSGDYEQYF
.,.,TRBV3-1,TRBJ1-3,TGTGCCAGCAGCCAAGCCAGAGACTCATCTGGAAACACCATATATTTT,CASSQARDSSGNTIYF
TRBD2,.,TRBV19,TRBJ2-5,TGTGCCAGTAGCCCGACGGGGGGAGGCGCCCAGTACTTC,CASSPTGGGAQYF
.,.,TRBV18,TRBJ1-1,TGTGCCAGCTCACCAGGCGGACACAGGGACACTGAAGCTTTCTTT,CASSPGGHRDTEAFF
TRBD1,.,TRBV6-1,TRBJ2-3,TGTGCCAGCAGTGGCCGGGACAGCAGCACAGATACGCAGTATTTT,CASSGRDSSTDTQYF
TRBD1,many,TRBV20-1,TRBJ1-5,TGCAGTGCTAGAGCCCAGCAGGGGGTCCGCAATCAGCCCCAGCATTTT,CSARAQQGVRNQPQHF
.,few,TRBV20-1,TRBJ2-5,TGCAGTGCTAGATTAGACGGGGGAGGAGAGACCCAGTACTTC,CSARLDGGGETQYF
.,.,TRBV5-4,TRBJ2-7,TGTGCCAGCAGCTTGGCACCGTACGAGCAGTACTTC,CASSLAPYEQYF
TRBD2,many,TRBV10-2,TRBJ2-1,TGCGCCAGCAGTGAAGGCGGGGGGGCCTTTTGGAATGAGCAGTTCTTC,CASSEGGGAFWNEQFF
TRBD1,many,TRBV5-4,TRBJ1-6,TGTGCCAGCAGCTATGACAGGGGGTATTCACCCCTCCACTTT,CASSYDRGYSPLHF
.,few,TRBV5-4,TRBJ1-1,TGTGCCAGCAACCGGGCCCGGGGAAACACTGAAGCTTTCTTT,CASNRARGNTEAFF
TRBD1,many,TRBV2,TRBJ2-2,TGTGCCAGCAGCTTTACAGGGGGCGAGTTGTTGTTTTTT,CASSFTGGELLFF
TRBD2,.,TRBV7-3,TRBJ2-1,TGTGCCAGCAGCTTTAAAAACGGGGGGGCCAATGAGCAGTTCTTC,CASSFKNGGANEQFF
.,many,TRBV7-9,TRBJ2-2,TGTGCCAGCAGCTTCGATGGGGATAGGCTGTTTTTT,CASSFDGDRLFF
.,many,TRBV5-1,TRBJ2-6,TGCGCCAGCAGCTTGCCCCACCCCAGGGCCACGACGTCTGGGGCCAACGTCCTGACTTTC,CASSLPHPRATTSGANVLTF
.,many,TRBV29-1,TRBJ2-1,TGCAGCGTTGATAAGGGTCTCAGCTCCTACAATGAGCAGTTCTTC,CSVDKGLSSYNEQFF